The rows below give T cell receptor beta chains drawn from one sample of a study of T cell responses to AZD1222 COVID-19 vaccine. Here immunoSEQ multiplex PCR was the method, and the copy in TCRdb shows in-frame clones only, minus some. The table includes around 180,000 clones, 85% to 90% detected once. The specimen comprised peripheral blood, sampled on day 0 of AZD1222 vaccination. The receptors come from an adult in good health. The CDR3 runs from the conserved cysteine through the conserved F or W.

V gene: TRBV18; J gene: TRBJ1-2; CDR3 length: 16; CDR3 protein: CASSPPLVRRGAGYTF
V gene: TRBV19; J gene: TRBJ1-3; CDR3 length: 16; CDR3 protein: CASSIGVAGAGNTIYF
V gene: TRBV5-6; J gene: TRBJ2-1; CDR3 length: 13; CDR3 protein: CASSLNRVNEQFF
V gene: TRBV6-5; J gene: TRBJ2-3; CDR3 length: 14; CDR3 protein: CATLSGGGTDTQYF
V gene: TRBV6-5; J gene: TRBJ2-7; CDR3 length: 13; CDR3 protein: CASSYLQGYEQYF
V gene: TRBV20-1; J gene: TRBJ1-1; CDR3 length: 11; CDR3 protein: CSPRGNTEAFF
V gene: TRBV6-2/TRBV6-3; J gene: TRBJ2-3; CDR3 length: 11; CDR3 protein: CASSTLAAQYF
V gene: TRBV2; J gene: TRBJ2-1; CDR3 length: 17; CDR3 protein: CASTRDRGGLQNNEQFF
V gene: TRBV3-1/TRBV3-2; J gene: TRBJ2-2; CDR3 length: 18; CDR3 protein: CASSLTGLAGGSTGELFF
V gene: TRBV3-1/TRBV3-2; J gene: TRBJ1-6; CDR3 length: 20; CDR3 protein: CASSQERGRYWSSYNSPLHF
V gene: TRBV2; J gene: TRBJ2-3; CDR3 length: 14; CDR3 protein: CASSEFASTDTQYF
V gene: TRBV6-5; J gene: TRBJ2-6; CDR3 length: 15; CDR3 protein: CASLQGYSGANVLTF
V gene: TRBV3-1/TRBV3-2; J gene: TRBJ2-2; CDR3 length: 16; CDR3 protein: CASSRHVAPNTGELFF
V gene: TRBV3-1/TRBV3-2; J gene: TRBJ1-2; CDR3 length: 14; CDR3 protein: CASSQDAGGYGYTF
V gene: TRBV24-1; J gene: TRBJ1-2; CDR3 length: 13; CDR3 protein: CATSEAGEWGYTF
V gene: TRBV6-4; J gene: TRBJ2-3; CDR3 length: 13; CDR3 protein: CASSEGLTDTQYF
V gene: TRBV20-1; J gene: TRBJ2-7; CDR3 length: 15; CDR3 protein: CSASGGASFTYEQYF
V gene: TRBV5-1; J gene: TRBJ2-3; CDR3 length: 13; CDR3 protein: CASRPTYTDTQYF
V gene: TRBV2; J gene: TRBJ1-6; CDR3 length: 15; CDR3 protein: CASSSTDRPLSPLHF
V gene: TRBV2; J gene: TRBJ2-2; CDR3 length: 14; CDR3 protein: CASRGPSNTGELFF
V gene: TRBV14; J gene: TRBJ1-6; CDR3 length: 14; CDR3 protein: CASSQGGLGSPLHF
V gene: TRBV18; J gene: TRBJ2-1; CDR3 length: 13; CDR3 protein: CASSIMGNNEQFF
V gene: TRBV7-9; J gene: TRBJ2-1; CDR3 length: 14; CDR3 protein: CASSPASIVNEQFF
V gene: TRBV7-2; J gene: TRBJ1-2; CDR3 length: 13; CDR3 protein: CASSPYDSYGYTF
V gene: TRBV7-2; J gene: TRBJ1-1; CDR3 length: 15; CDR3 protein: CASSLPRPGYTEAFF
V gene: TRBV5-1; J gene: TRBJ1-5; CDR3 length: 14; CDR3 protein: CASGDGYSNQPQHF
V gene: TRBV28; J gene: TRBJ1-6; CDR3 length: 14; CDR3 protein: CASRLQGNNSPLHF
V gene: TRBV5-4; J gene: TRBJ2-3; CDR3 length: 13; CDR3 protein: CASSLGIGDTQYF
V gene: TRBV29-1; J gene: TRBJ1-1; CDR3 length: 13; CDR3 protein: CSADTGENTEAFF
V gene: TRBV7-2; J gene: TRBJ1-6; CDR3 length: 13; CDR3 protein: CASSGQPNSPLHF
V gene: TRBV19; J gene: TRBJ2-3; CDR3 length: 15; CDR3 protein: CASTPGLAETDTQYF
V gene: TRBV28; J gene: TRBJ2-7; CDR3 length: 14; CDR3 protein: CASSLSAGGGEQYF
V gene: TRBV30; J gene: TRBJ1-4; CDR3 length: 17; CDR3 protein: CAWSPDRRGLENEKLFF
V gene: TRBV5-4; J gene: TRBJ1-2; CDR3 length: 15; CDR3 protein: CASSTWGVGNYGYTF
V gene: TRBV9; J gene: TRBJ1-2; CDR3 length: 16; CDR3 protein: CASSEGPGQGNYGYTF
V gene: TRBV19; J gene: TRBJ2-7; CDR3 length: 14; CDR3 protein: CASSSRTNNYEQYF
V gene: TRBV5-1; J gene: TRBJ2-7; CDR3 length: 15; CDR3 protein: CASSLELAGAYEQYF
V gene: TRBV2; J gene: TRBJ1-5; CDR3 length: 15; CDR3 protein: CASRRGGTDNQPQHF
V gene: TRBV28; J gene: TRBJ2-7; CDR3 length: 11; CDR3 protein: CAGGRGNEQYF
V gene: TRBV6-6; J gene: TRBJ1-5; CDR3 length: 15; CDR3 protein: CASTKGQEDNQPQHF
V gene: TRBV4-1; J gene: TRBJ1-5; CDR3 length: 15; CDR3 protein: CASSEGRAPGQPQHF
V gene: TRBV3-1/TRBV3-2; J gene: TRBJ2-7; CDR3 length: 15; CDR3 protein: CASSQDRRSTYEQYF
V gene: TRBV29-1; J gene: TRBJ2-4; CDR3 length: 13; CDR3 protein: CSVEVERKNIQYF
V gene: TRBV27; J gene: TRBJ1-2; CDR3 length: 13; CDR3 protein: CASREGLVGGYTF
V gene: TRBV14; J gene: TRBJ1-1; CDR3 length: 14; CDR3 protein: CASSPLGEGTGAFF
V gene: TRBV23-1; J gene: TRBJ2-2; CDR3 length: 17; CDR3 protein: CASSSYRRTRNTGELFF
V gene: TRBV7-8; J gene: TRBJ1-1; CDR3 length: 13; CDR3 protein: CASSPGGGTEAFF
V gene: TRBV25-1; J gene: TRBJ2-1; CDR3 length: 15; CDR3 protein: CASGVADNSYNEQFF
V gene: TRBV2; J gene: TRBJ2-1; CDR3 length: 14; CDR3 protein: CASNPDRGYNEQFF